Sequencing of this TCR beta chain was carried out in a study of Ad26.COV2.S vaccination and SARS-CoV-2 variants. Study-level background: Donor was assigned to the Ad26.COV2.S arm of trial COV1001.

Profiled with immunoSEQ multiplex PCR; TCRdb holds only in-frame clones, not every one. The sample has around 250,000 clones, around 87% seen once. Trimming removed 6 bases from V and 4 bases from J, with 14 bases in between. CDR3 length equals 14 residues. The germline CDR1 and CDR2 sequences are LNHNV and YYDKDF (reference sequence). Treatment defined: roughly 18 received Ad26.COV2.S at low or high dose, single or two shots; about 5 received placebo; per-sample allocation not given. Sampling happened 63 days after the first vaccine or placebo injection. An adult donor aged 18-55 years was enrolled in Boston.

The sequences come from peripheral blood, collected in a trial of Ad26.COV2.S vaccine versus placebo. The chain couples TRBV15 to TRBJ2-3, with TRBD2 as a possible D gene (6 bases). The receptor comes from a person between 18 and 59 years old who received the Ad26.COV2.S COVID-19 vaccine or a placebo. CDR3 bases: TGTGCCACCAGGCCCGGGGGTAGGGCAGATACGCAGTATTTT. Protein product: CATRPGGRADTQYF.